This T cell receptor (beta chain) was recovered during a study of STAT3 mutations in large granular lymphocyte leukemia. Across the study: Immunosuppressive therapy was given to more than half of T-LGLL patients.

Here immunoSEQ multiplex PCR was the method, and the copy in TCRdb shows in-frame clones only, minus some. The sample lists about 8,000 clones; under 85% were seen once. Points from the study as a whole: At least one immunodominant TCR beta clonotype appeared in every T-cell large granular lymphocyte leukemia patient.

Worth noting for this clone: What it recognizes is unknown.

The CDR3 loop spans 14 amino acids. The trim removed 4 bases at V and 6 bases at J, leaving 9 bases unmatched. Germline CDR1 reads SGHRS; CDR2 reads YFSETQ. V is TRBV5-1 and J is TRBJ2-7; 8 positions match TRBD1. Input material: peripheral blood mononuclear cells. This clonotype originated in a woman between 40 and 50 years old with T-cell large granular lymphocyte leukemia. Some clones in this sample may be carry-over from other donors' samples. The CDR3: CASSPGQVRAEQYF. CDR3 nucleotides: TGCGCCAGCAGCCCGGGACAGGTCAGAGCCGAGCAGTACTTC.